In this sample, the clone carrying this T cell receptor (beta chain) turned up once. Its antigen is currently unknown. The CDR3 extends over 14 amino acids. The ends lost 6 bases at V and 3 bases at J; junction bases unmatched: 3. CDR1 is KGHSH, CDR2 LQKENI, per germline. The sample is drawn from a study of Ad26.COV2.S vaccination and SARS-CoV-2 variants. Notes on the study in general: Those who received the vaccine showed greater spike-specific TCR breadth than those given placebo.

Generated by immunoSEQ multiplex PCR, the TCRdb table keeps only in-frame clones and is missing some. The sample yields some 520,000 clones, approximately 88% seen once. Treatment reported: 15 to 20 received Ad26.COV2.S at low or high dose, single or two shots; 5 received placebo; per-sample allocation not given. Each sample was drawn 63 days after the first injection (of vaccine or placebo). The TCR sequence derives from a person aged 18 to 65 who received the Ad26.COV2.S COVID-19 vaccine or a placebo. The chain uses TRBV18 and TRBJ2-3, with 10 bases identical to TRBD1. This specimen was peripheral blood, taken in a trial of Ad26.COV2.S vaccine versus placebo. The CDR3 DNA sequence: TGTGCCAGCTCCCGGACAGGGGGTACAGATACGCAGTATTTT. As protein: CASSRTGGTDTQYF.